The 21 T cell receptor beta chains reported below all come from one sample, sequenced in a study of breast tumors, draining lymph nodes, adjacent tissues. Samples came from axillary lymph nodes draining the breast cancer. TCRdb used MiXCR to reprocess the multiplex PCR reads, holding one entry per CDR3 protein. The profile shows over 250,000 distinct CDR3 sequences, 30% to 35% of them singletons. Sequencing was performed on axillary lymph node tissue. These receptors all stem from a female donor with breast cancer. Some clones in this sample may be carry-over from other donors' samples.

This clonotype has a handful of counts. V and J are TRBV7-9 and TRBJ2-4; a possible D gene is TRBD2 (5 bases). The length of the CDR3 is 16 residues. Trimming pared 1 base from V and 0 bases from J, leaving 10 bases between. CDR1 is SEHNR, CDR2 FQNEAQ, per germline (reference sequence). In DNA form, the CDR3 reads TGTGCCAGCAGCTTAGGTGCGGGCCAAGCCAAAAACATTCAGTACTTC. This translates into CASSLGAGQAKNIQYF.

This clonotype came up many times. The chain employs TRBV5-1 and TRBJ1-2; TRBD1 matches at 9 bases. The germline gives CDR1 SGHRS, CDR2 YFSETQ. The CDR3 has 15 amino acids. The junction had 3 bases not matched to a gene; V was cut back by 3 bases and J by 0 bases. DNA for the CDR3: TGCGCCAGCAGCTCGACAGGGGGACCTAACTATGGCTACACCTTC. Translation: CASSSTGGPNYGYTF.

This clonotype was seen repeatedly, ten times or more. The gene calls are TRBV10-1 and TRBJ2-1, with 10 nucleotides matching TRBD1. The CDR3 is made up of 16 amino acids. V shed 1 base, J shed 8 bases, and the junction held 8 bases outside the gene matches. CDR1 is WNHNN, CDR2 SYGVQD, per germline (reference sequence). The CDR3 spells CASSELRQGAGDEQFF. DNA of the CDR3: TGCGCCAGCAGTGAGTTGCGACAGGGGGCTGGCGATGAGCAGTTCTTC.

This clonotype occurred a few times. A much larger clone lies a single base off, so this may be a read error. The V gene is TRBV20-1, the J gene TRBJ2-1; 10 positions agree with TRBD2. Trimming took 0 bases from V and 7 from J; bases not matched to a gene: 15. Germline CDR1 reads DFQATT; CDR2 reads SNEGSKA (reference sequence). There are 18 residues in the CDR3. The CDR3 nucleotides read TGCAGTGCTAGAGATCACCAGTCGCCCAGACTAGCGGGTAATGAGCAGTTCTTC. As protein: CSARDHQSPRLAGNEQFF.

A note on this clonotype: Given the absence of the conserved phenylalanine or tryptophan at the CDR3 end, a read error is likely. The chain has TRBV7-9 and TRBJ2-5, with 13 bases lining up with TRBD2. Germline CDR1 reads SEHNR; CDR2 reads FQNEAQ (reference sequence). The CDR3 loop spans 18 amino acids. The CDR3 nucleotides read TGTGCCAGCGGCTTAGGCAGACTAGCGGGAGGCCGCCAAGAGACCCAGTACGTC. It specifies CASGLGRLAGGRQETQYV.

The sample holds many counts of this clonotype. The chain couples TRBV12-3 or TRBV12-4 to TRBJ2-1, with 8 bases that match TRBD1. The CDR3 is 15 residues long. V was clipped by 2 bases and J by 9 bases; unmatched bases: 9. CDR3 DNA: TGTGCCAGCAGTTTACGGGGACAGGTCTTACCTGAGCAGTTCTTC. Protein: CASSLRGQVLPEQFF.

This chain links TRBV19 with TRBJ1-4, with D tentatively TRBD1 (5 bases). V lost 7 bases and J 0 bases, leaving 18 bases between the germline ends. CDR3 size: 17 residues. Germline CDR1 LNHDA, CDR2 SQIVND (reference sequence). In DNA, the CDR3 is TGTGCCAGTAATTTTCGGGGGGAGCTTGCAACTAATGAAAAACTGTTTTTT. Translated, it gives CASNFRGELATNEKLFF.

This chain uses TRBV15 with TRBJ1-6, with D tentatively TRBD1 (5 bases). V dropped 3 bases and J dropped 5 bases, with 14 bases sitting between them. The CDR3 sequence is 16 residues long. CDR1 is LNHNV and CDR2 is YYDKDF in the germline V gene (reference sequence). The CDR3 nucleotides read TGTGCCACCAGCAGCGGCGGGACGCTTGATAATTCACCCCTCCACTTT. This translates into CATSSGGTLDNSPLHF.

This clonotype came up many times. The rearrangement uses TRBV12-3 or TRBV12-4 and TRBJ2-1; no clear D gene. This CDR3 region has 12 residues. Trimming took off 5 bases at V and 7 bases at J, with 9 bases between the two ends. CDR3 amino acids: CASSKLENEQFF. CDR3 bases: TGTGCCAGCAGTAAACTCGAAAATGAGCAGTTCTTC.

Ten or more counts support this clonotype. This chain links TRBV13 with TRBJ2-2; TRBD2 matches 7 bases. This CDR3 has 16 amino acids. Germline values: CDR1 PRHDT, CDR2 FYEKMQ (reference sequence). The ends lost 0 bases at V and 7 bases at J; junction bases unmatched: 8. CDR3 amino acids: CASSLGLAGANGELFF. The CDR3 DNA sequence: TGTGCCAGCAGCTTAGGCCTTGCGGGAGCAAACGGGGAGCTGTTTTTT. Full variable domain (missing parts from reference TRBV13 and TRBJ2-2): AAGVIQSPRHLIKEKRETATLKCYPIPRHDTVYWYQQGPGQDPQFLISFYEKMQSDKGSIPDRFSAQQFSDYHSELNMSSLELGDSALYFCASSLGLAGANGELFFGEGSRLTVL.

The chain combines TRBV5-1 with TRBJ2-1; no reliable D call. Looked up from germline, CDR1 is SGHRS and CDR2 is YFSETQ. The CDR3 consists of 20 residues. The germline V and J ends were trimmed by 4 bases and 3 bases, with 29 bases remaining between them. The CDR3 DNA is TGCGCCAGCAGCGTGGTTGAGTTGAATTTATGGCCCAACTTCTACAATGAGCAGTTCTTC. It yields the protein CASSVVELNLWPNFYNEQFF. Full variable domain (outside the CDR3, taken from reference TRBV5-1 and TRBJ2-1): KAGVTQTPRYLIKTRGQQVTLSCSPISGHRSVSWYQQTPGQGLQFLFEYFSETQRNKGNFPGRFSGRQFSNSRSEMNVSTLELGDSALYLCASSVVELNLWPNFYNEQFFGPGTRLTVL.

V and J are TRBV10-3 and TRBJ2-5; D is unresolved. The CDR3 is 11 amino acids. Trimming took off 0 bases at V and 7 bases at J, with 3 bases between the two ends. Germline CDR1 and CDR2: ENHRY and SYGVKD. The CDR3 DNA reads TGTGCCATCAGTGAGTCGGGGACCCAGTACTTC. This codes for CAISESGTQYF.

This clonotype showed up many times. The chain is built from TRBV7-9 and TRBJ2-5; no firm D call. Trimming removed 5 bases at V and 5 bases at J, with 15 bases between. Per germline, CDR1 SEHNR and CDR2 FQNEAQ (reference sequence). The CDR3 length is 14 residues. The CDR3 loop reads CASSPKGAVETQYF. The CDR3 coding sequence is TGTGCCAGCAGCCCCAAAGGTGCAGTTGAGACCCAGTACTTC.

This clonotype was seen a single time. The CDR3 reads CASSYSKLAGGFYEQYF. The CDR3 bases are TGTGCCAGCAGTTACTCGAAACTAGCGGGAGGGTTCTACGAGCAGTACTTC. V and J are TRBV6-2 or TRBV6-3 and TRBJ2-7, with 13 bases that match TRBD2. Unmatched junction bases numbered 5, after V lost 0 bases and J lost 3 bases. CDR3 length: 17 amino acids. CDR1 and CDR2 from the germline V gene are MNHEY and SVGEGT.

At least ten counts were recorded for this clonotype. V usage is TRBV6-5 and J usage is TRBJ2-5, with D perhaps TRBD1 or TRBD2 (5 bases each). Germline V gives CDR1 MNHEY, CDR2 SVGAGI. The length of the CDR3 is 14 residues. V gave up 5 bases and J gave up 7 bases, with 17 bases separating them. The CDR3 region has the DNA TGTGCCAGCAGTCCCCCCGGGACCTTTGGGACCCAGTACTTC. It specifies CASSPPGTFGTQYF.

This clonotype was picked up many times. This chain joins TRBV4-3 and TRBJ2-5, with D possibly being TRBD2 (6 bases). V was trimmed by 0 bases and J by 5 bases, leaving 13 bases between them. CDR3 size: 15 residues. CDR1 LGHNA and CDR2 YSLEER come from the germline V gene. The CDR3 DNA follows: TGCGCCAGCAGCCAAGATTACCAGGGAGGTGAGACCCAGTACTTC. As protein: CASSQDYQGGETQYF.

This clonotype was recorded at least ten times. The V gene is TRBV5-4, the J gene TRBJ2-3, with D perhaps matching TRBD1 or TRBD2 (5 bases each). V lost 3 bases, J lost 4 bases, and 12 bases lay in between. The CDR3 sequence is 14 residues long. Germline assignment: CDR1 SGHNT and CDR2 YYREEE (reference sequence). Written as DNA, the CDR3 is TGTGCCAGCAGCTCCGAGGTGGGGGCAGATACGCAGTATTTT. It codes for CASSSEVGADTQYF.

The rearrangement uses TRBV27 and TRBJ1-4; D is undetermined. Per germline, CDR1 MNHEY and CDR2 SMNVEV (reference sequence). V was shortened by 5 bases and J by 7 bases, with 14 bases between the two germline ends. This CDR3 has 14 amino acids. CDR3 amino acids: CASSPGQWGEKLFF. For the CDR3, the DNA is TGTGCCAGCAGTCCGGGTCAATGGGGTGAAAAACTGTTTTTT.

The sample holds many counts of this clonotype. V usage is TRBV5-1 and J usage is TRBJ2-1; a weak D match, TRBD2 (7 bases). Germline V gene lookup returns CDR1 SGHRS and CDR2 YFSETQ. Trimming removed 6 bases from V and 9 bases from J, with 13 bases in between. The length of the CDR3 is 12 residues. DNA for the CDR3: TGCGCCAGCAACAGGGCGGGAGTTGAGCAGTTCTTC. It specifies CASNRAGVEQFF.

This clonotype came up many times. The chain couples TRBV7-9 to TRBJ2-1; the match to TRBD1 covers 7 bases. CDR1 is SEHNR, CDR2 FQNEAQ, per germline (reference sequence). The CDR3 covers 17 residues. The V gene end was trimmed by 5 bases and the J gene end by 0 bases; junction bases not matched to a gene: 10. This CDR3 reads CASSGYTGANSYNEQFF. CDR3 bases: TGTGCCAGCAGCGGGTACACAGGGGCGAACTCCTACAATGAGCAGTTCTTC.

The genes are TRBV29-1 and TRBJ2-1; 7 bases line up with TRBD2. The J segment lost 3 bases and the V segment lost 7 bases, leaving 6 bases of the junction unmatched. This CDR3 is built from 13 residues. Germline CDR1 SQVTM, CDR2 ANQGSEA. Here the CDR3 reads CSERLADYNEQFF. CDR3 DNA sequence: TGCAGCGAGAGACTAGCCGACTACAATGAGCAGTTCTTC.